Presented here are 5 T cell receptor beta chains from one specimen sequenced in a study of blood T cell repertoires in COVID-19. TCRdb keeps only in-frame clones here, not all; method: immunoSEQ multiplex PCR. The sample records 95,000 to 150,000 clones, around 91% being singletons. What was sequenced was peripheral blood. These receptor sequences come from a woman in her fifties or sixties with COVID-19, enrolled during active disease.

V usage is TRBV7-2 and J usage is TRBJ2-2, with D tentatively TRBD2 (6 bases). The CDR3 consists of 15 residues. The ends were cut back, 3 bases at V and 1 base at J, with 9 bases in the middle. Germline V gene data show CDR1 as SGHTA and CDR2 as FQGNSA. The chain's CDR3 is CASSLDGGNTGELFF. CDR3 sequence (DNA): TGTGCCAGCAGCTTGGACGGGGGGAACACCGGGGAGCTGTTTTTT.

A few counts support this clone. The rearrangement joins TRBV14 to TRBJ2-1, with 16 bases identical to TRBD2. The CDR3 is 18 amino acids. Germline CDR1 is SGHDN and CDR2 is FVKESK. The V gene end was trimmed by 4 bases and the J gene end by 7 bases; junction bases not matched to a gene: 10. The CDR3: CASSPREWGLAGGNEQFF. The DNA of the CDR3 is TGTGCCAGCAGCCCTCGGGAGTGGGGACTAGCGGGGGGGAATGAGCAGTTCTTC.

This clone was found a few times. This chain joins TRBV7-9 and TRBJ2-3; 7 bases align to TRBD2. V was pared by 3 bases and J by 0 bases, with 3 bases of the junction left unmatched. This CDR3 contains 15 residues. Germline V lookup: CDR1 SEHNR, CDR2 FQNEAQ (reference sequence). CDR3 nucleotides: TGTGCCAGCAGCTTTACCGGGGGGAGCACAGATACGCAGTATTTT. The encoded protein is CASSFTGGSTDTQYF.

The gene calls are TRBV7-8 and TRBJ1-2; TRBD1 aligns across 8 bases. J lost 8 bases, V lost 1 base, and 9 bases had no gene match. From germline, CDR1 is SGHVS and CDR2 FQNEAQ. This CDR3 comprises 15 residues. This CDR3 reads CASSLEGQVSGGYTF. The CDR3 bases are TGTGCCAGCAGCTTAGAGGGACAGGTGTCCGGAGGCTACACCTTC.

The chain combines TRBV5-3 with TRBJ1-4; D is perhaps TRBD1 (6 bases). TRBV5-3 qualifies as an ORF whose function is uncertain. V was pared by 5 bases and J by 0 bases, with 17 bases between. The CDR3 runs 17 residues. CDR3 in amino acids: CARRSHRAQTTNEKLFF. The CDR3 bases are TGTGCCAGAAGATCACACAGGGCTCAGACAACTAATGAAAAACTGTTTTTT.